This T cell receptor beta chain comes out of a study of tumor-infiltrating lymphocytes in primary liver carcinoma. Whole-study context: Samples returned roughly 3.5 to 7.5 million productive TCRbeta reads each. Read depth did not differ significantly between tissue types.

Co-extraction yielded RNA and DNA from around 20-30 mg of unsorted bulk tissue. Resection treated the patients' primary liver carcinoma. Those patients suffered from chronic HBV infection and were treatment-naive. Each tumor specimen held more than 90% viable tumor cells. As concerns this clonotype: Sequence at one end of the junction differs from germline and may be a read error.

Germline CDR1 is SGHVS and CDR2 is FQNEAQ. The CDR3 runs 17 residues. The authors made TCR beta cDNA from around 500 ng total RNA with a constant-region primer. Three nested multiplex PCR rounds of slightly modified ARM-PCR generated TCR beta libraries. Running 10 cycles apiece, the first two PCR rounds relied on TRBV1-TRBV30 forward primers together with a C-beta reverse primer. Via MiXCR, TCRdb re-called the multiplex PCR reads, giving one row per CDR3 protein. The sample lists tens of thousands of distinct CDR3 sequences; around 78% were seen once. This TCR was recovered from a man aged 40-49 years with primary liver carcinoma and hepatitis B virus infection. This rearrangement joins TRBV7-8 to TRBJ2-1, with 12 nucleotides matching TRBD1. Source material: liver tumor tissue from sampling region 3. Subset given: tumor region T3, left-lateral pole. CDR3 coding DNA: TGTGCCAGCAGCTCCCTTGGGACAGGGGGCTCCTACAATAAGCATTTCTTC. Residues: CASSSLGTGGSYNKHFF.